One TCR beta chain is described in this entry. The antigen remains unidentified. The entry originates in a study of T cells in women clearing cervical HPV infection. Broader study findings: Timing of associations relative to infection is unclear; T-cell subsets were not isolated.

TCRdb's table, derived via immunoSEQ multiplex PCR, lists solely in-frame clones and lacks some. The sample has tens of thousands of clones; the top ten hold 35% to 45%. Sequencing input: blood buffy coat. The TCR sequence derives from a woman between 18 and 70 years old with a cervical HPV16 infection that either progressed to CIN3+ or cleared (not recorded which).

The covered CDR3 bases are TGCGCCAGCAGCCGCGGACAGGGCGTCGCCGACGAG. This sequence encodes CASSRGQGVADE. The CDR3 in full is CASSRGQGVADEQYF. The rearrangement uses TRBV5-1 and TRBJ2-7, with 8 bases identical to TRBD1. Read data end 3 residues before the CDR3 end; the end is taken from the germline J gene. The CDR3 consists of 15 residues. J lost 5 bases, V lost 4 bases, and 11 bases had no gene match. CDR1 is SGHRS and CDR2 is YFSETQ in the germline V gene.